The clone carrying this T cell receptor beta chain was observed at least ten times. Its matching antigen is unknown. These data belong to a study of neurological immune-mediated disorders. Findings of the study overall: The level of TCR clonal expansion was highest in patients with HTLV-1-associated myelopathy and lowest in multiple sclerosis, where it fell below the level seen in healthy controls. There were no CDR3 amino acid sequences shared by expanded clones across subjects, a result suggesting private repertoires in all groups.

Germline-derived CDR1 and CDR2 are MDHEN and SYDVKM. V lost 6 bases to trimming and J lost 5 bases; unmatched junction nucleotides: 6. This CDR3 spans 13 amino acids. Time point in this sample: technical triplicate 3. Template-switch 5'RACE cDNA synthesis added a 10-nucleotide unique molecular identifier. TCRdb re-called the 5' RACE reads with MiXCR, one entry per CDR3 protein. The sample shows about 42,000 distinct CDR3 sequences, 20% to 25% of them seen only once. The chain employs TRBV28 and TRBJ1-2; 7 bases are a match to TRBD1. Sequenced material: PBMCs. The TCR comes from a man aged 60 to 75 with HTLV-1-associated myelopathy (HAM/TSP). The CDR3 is CASRKQGSYGYTF. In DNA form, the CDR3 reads TGTGCCAGCAGGAAACAGGGGTCTTATGGCTACACCTTC.